This record concerns one T cell receptor beta chain sequence. As yet, its antigen is unknown. Unsorted PBMCs provided DNA that was sequenced on ten immunoSEQ deep assay plates. Clones were read by immunoSEQ multiplex PCR, and TCRdb kept only the in-frame ones, dropping some. The sample shows approximately 500,000 clones, nearly 80% of them seen only once. Every donor, a Caucasian adult, lived in Nashville, Tennessee. The unsorted samples took around 93 million PBMCs to get genomic DNA. Germline loops: CDR1 LGHNA, CDR2 YSLEER. The CDR3 contains 15 residues. Trimming pared 3 bases from V and 3 bases from J, leaving 14 bases between. These data are taken from a study of shared clonotypes between healthy human individuals. Findings and caveats of the study: The diversity represented, both genetic and in exposure history, was limited by few donors.

This clonotype originated in a woman between 35 and 50 years old in good health. Some clones in this sample may be carry-over from other donors' samples. The V and J genes are TRBV4-3 and TRBJ1-1; D perhaps matches TRBD1 (5 bases). What was sequenced was PBMCs. CDR3 sequence (DNA): TGCGCCAGCAGCCAGGGCTACAGGACCTACACTGAAGCTTTCTTT. It encodes CASSQGYRTYTEAFF.